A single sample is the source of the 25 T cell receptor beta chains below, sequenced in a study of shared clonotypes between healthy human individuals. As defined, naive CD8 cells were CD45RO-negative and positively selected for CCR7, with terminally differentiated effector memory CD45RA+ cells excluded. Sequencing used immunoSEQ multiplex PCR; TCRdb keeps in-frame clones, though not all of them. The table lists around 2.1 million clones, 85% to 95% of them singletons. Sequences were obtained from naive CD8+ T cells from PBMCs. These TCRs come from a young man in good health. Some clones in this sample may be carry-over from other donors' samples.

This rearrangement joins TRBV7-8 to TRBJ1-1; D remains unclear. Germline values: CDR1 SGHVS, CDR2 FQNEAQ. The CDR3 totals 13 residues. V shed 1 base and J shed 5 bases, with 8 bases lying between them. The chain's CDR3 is CASSLGLQTEAFF. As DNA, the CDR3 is TGTGCCAGCAGCTTAGGTCTGCAAACTGAAGCTTTCTTT.

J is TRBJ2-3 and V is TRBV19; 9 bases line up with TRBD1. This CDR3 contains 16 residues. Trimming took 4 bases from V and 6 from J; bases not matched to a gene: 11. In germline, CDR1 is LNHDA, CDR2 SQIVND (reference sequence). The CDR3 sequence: CASSRDRASSFDTQYF. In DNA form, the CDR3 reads TGTGCCAGTAGTAGGGACAGGGCTTCGTCGTTTGATACGCAGTATTTT.

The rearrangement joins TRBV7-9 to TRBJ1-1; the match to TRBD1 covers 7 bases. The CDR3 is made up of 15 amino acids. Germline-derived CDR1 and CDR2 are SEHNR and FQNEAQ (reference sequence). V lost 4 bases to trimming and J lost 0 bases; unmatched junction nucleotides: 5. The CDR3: CASSSGTVLNTEAFF. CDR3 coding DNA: TGTGCCAGCAGCTCGGGGACAGTCTTGAACACTGAAGCTTTCTTT.

In DNA, the CDR3 is TGCGCCAGCAGCCAAGGGACAGGGAACTACAATGAGCAGTTCTTC. This sequence encodes CASSQGTGNYNEQFF. The chain has TRBV4-3 and TRBJ2-1; TRBD1 matches 8 bases. Looked up from germline, CDR1 is LGHNA and CDR2 is YSLEER. J gave up 3 bases and V 1 base, and 2 bases lay outside the gene matches. The CDR3 runs to 15 residues.

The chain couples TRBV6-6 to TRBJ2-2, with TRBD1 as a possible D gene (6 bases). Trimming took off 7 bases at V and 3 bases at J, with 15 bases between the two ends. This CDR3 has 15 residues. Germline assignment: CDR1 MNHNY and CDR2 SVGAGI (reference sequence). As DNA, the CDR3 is TGTGCCAGCACCGCAACCTACAGGGACACCGGGGAGCTGTTTTTT. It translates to CASTATYRDTGELFF.

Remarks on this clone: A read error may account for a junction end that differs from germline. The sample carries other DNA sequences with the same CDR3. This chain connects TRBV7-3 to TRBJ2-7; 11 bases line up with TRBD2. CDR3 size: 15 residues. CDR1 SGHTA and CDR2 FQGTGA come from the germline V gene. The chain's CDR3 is CASSLTSGSSYEQYF. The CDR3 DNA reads TGTGCCAGCAGCCTAACTAGCGGGAGCTCCTACGAGCAGTACTTC.

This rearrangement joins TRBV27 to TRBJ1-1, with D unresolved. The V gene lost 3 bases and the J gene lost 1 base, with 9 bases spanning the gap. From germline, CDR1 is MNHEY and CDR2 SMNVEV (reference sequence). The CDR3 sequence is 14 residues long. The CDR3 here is CASSFSPANTEAFF. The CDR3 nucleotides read TGTGCCAGCAGTTTTTCTCCGGCGAACACTGAAGCTTTCTTT.

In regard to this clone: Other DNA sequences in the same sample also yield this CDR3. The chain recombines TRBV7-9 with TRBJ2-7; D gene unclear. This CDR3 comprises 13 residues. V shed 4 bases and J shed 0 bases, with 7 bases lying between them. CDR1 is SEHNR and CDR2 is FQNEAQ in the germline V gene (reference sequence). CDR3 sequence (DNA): TGTGCCAGCAGCTCAGGTAGCTCCTACGAGCAGTACTTC. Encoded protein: CASSSGSSYEQYF. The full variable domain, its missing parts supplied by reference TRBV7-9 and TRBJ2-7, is DTGVSQNPRHKITKRGQNVTFRCDPISEHNRLYWYRQTLGQGPEFLTYFQNEAQLEKSRLLSDRFSAERPKGSFSTLEIQRTEQGDSAMYLCASSSGSSYEQYFGPGTRLTVT.

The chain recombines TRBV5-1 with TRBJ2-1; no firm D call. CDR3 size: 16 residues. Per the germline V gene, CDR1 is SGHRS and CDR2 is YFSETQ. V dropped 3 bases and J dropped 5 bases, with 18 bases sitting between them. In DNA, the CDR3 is TGCGCCAGCAGCTCCCTTTGGCCTCCGTACAACAATGAGCAGTTCTTC. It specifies CASSSLWPPYNNEQFF.

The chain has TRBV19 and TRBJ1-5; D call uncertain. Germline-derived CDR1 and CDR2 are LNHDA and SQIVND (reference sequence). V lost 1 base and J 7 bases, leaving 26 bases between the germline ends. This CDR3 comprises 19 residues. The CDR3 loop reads CASSIALVLLVNTRQPQHF. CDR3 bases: TGTGCCAGTAGTATAGCATTGGTGCTGCTTGTAAACACGCGCCAGCCCCAGCATTTT.

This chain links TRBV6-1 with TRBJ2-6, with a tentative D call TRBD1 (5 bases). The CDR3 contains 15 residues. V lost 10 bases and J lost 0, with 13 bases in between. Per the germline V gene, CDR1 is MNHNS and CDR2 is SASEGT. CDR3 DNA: TGTGCCACGCTACAGGACCGCTCTGGGGCCAACGTCCTGACTTTC. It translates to CATLQDRSGANVLTF.

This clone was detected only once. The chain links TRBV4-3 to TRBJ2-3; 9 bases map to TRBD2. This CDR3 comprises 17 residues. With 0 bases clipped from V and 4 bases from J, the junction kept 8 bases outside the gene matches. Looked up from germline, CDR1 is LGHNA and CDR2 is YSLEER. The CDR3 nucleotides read TGCGCCAGCAGCCAAGATCTAGAGCGGGAGGTCCCAGATACGCAGTATTTT. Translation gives CASSQDLEREVPDTQYF.

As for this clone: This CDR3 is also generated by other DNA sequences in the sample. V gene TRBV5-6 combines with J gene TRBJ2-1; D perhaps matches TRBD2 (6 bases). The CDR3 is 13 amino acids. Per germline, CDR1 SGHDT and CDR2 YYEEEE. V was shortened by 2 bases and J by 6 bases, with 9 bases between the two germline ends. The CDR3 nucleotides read TGTGCCAGCAGCTTCGGGGGTAGCAATGAGCAGTTCTTC. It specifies CASSFGGSNEQFF.

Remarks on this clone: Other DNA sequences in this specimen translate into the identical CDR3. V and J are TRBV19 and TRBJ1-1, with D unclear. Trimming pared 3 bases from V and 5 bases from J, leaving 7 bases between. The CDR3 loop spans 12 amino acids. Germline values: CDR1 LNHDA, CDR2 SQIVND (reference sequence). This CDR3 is CASSIIGTEAFF. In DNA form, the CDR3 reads TGTGCCAGTAGTATTATCGGAACTGAAGCTTTCTTT. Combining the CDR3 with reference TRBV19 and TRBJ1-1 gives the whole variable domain DGGITQSPKYLFRKEGQNVTLSCEQNLNHDAMYWYRQDPGQGLRLIYYSQIVNDFQKGDIAEGYSVSREKKESFPLTVTSAQKNPTAFYLCASSIIGTEAFFGQGTRLTVV.

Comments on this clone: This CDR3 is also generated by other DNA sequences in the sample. CDR3 sequence: CASSLVRGEGYTF. The CDR3 DNA reads as TGTGCCAGCAGCTTAGTAAGGGGTGAAGGCTACACCTTC. This rearrangement joins TRBV7-9 to TRBJ1-2, with a tentative D call TRBD1 (5 bases). Germline loops: CDR1 SEHNR, CDR2 FQNEAQ (reference sequence). The CDR3 length is 13 residues. V dropped 1 base and J dropped 8 bases, with 11 bases sitting between them.

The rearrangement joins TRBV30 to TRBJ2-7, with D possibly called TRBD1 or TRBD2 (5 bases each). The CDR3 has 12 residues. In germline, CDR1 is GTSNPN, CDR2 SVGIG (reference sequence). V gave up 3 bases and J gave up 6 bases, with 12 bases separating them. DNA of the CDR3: TGTGCCTGGAGCGGGACGCTTCGCGAGCAGTACTTC. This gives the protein CAWSGTLREQYF. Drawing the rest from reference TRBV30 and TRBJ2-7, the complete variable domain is SQTIHQWPATLVQPVGSPLSLECTVEGTSNPNLYWYRQAAGRGLQLLFYSVGIGQISSEVPQNLSASRPQDRQFILSSKKLLLSDSGFYLCAWSGTLREQYFGPGTRLTVT.

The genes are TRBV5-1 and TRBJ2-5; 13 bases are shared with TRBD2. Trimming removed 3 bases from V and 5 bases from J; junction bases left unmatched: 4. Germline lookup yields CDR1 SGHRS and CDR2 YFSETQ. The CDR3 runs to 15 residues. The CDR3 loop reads CASSYTSGRAETQYF. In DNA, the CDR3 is TGCGCCAGCAGCTACACTAGCGGGAGGGCGGAGACCCAGTACTTC.

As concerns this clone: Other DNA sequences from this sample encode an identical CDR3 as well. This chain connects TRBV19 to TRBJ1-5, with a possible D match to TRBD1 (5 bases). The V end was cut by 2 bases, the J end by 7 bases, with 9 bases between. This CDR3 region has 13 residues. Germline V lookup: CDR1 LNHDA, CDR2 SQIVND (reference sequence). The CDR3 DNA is TGTGCCAGTAGTATATTGGGGGGACAGCCCCAGCATTTT. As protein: CASSILGGQPQHF. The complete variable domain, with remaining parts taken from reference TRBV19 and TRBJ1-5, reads DGGITQSPKYLFRKEGQNVTLSCEQNLNHDAMYWYRQDPGQGLRLIYYSQIVNDFQKGDIAEGYSVSREKKESFPLTVTSAQKNPTAFYLCASSILGGQPQHFGDGTRLSIL.

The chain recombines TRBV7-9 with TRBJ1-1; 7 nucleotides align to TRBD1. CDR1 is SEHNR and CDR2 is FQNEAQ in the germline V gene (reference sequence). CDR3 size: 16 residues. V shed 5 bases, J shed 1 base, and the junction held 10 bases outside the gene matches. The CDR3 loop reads CASSPAARGRNTEAFF. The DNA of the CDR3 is TGTGCCAGCAGCCCTGCTGCCAGGGGGAGGAACACTGAAGCTTTCTTT.

The CDR3 DNA follows: TGTGCCTGGAGTGACGGGACCTACGAGCAGTACTTC. It specifies CAWSDGTYEQYF. The chain combines TRBV30 with TRBJ2-7; weak D call: TRBD2 (5 bases). Per the germline V gene, CDR1 is GTSNPN and CDR2 is SVGIG (reference sequence). This CDR3 is built from 12 residues. V lost 1 base to trimming and J lost 2 bases, with 6 bases between them.

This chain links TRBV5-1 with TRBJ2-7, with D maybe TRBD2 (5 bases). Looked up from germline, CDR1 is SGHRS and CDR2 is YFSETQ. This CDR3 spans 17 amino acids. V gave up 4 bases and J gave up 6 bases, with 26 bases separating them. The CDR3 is CASSPLLGLQLSVEQYF. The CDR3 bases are TGCGCCAGCAGCCCCCTCCTCGGACTCCAGCTAAGTGTCGAGCAGTACTTC.

The CDR3 DNA sequence: TGCGCCAGCAGCTATGACAGTAATGAAAAACTGTTTTTT. This codes for CASSYDSNEKLFF. The rearrangement links TRBV5-1 to TRBJ1-4; a possible D gene is TRBD1 (5 bases). Germline V CDR1 and CDR2: SGHRS, YFSETQ. V lost 3 bases and J 4 bases, leaving 7 bases between the germline ends. The CDR3 consists of 13 residues.

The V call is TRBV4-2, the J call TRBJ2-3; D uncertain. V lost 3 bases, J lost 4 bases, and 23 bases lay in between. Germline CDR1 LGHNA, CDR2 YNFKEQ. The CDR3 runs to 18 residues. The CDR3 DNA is TGTGCCAGCAGCCAGCCCTCCGAGGCGACTCCCACGGCAGATACGCAGTATTTT. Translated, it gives CASSQPSEATPTADTQYF.

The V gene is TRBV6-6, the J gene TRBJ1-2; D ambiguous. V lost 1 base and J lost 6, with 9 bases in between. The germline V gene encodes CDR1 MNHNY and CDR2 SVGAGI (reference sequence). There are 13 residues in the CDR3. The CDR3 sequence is CASSYYIGDGYTF. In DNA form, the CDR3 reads TGTGCCAGCAGTTACTATATTGGGGATGGCTACACCTTC.

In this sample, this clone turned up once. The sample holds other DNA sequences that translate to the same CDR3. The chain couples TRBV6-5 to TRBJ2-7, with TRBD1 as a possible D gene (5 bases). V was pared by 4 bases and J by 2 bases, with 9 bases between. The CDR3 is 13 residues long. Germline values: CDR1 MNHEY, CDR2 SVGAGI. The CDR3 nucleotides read TGTGCCAGCAGTTTGACAGAGACCTACGAGCAGTACTTC. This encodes CASSLTETYEQYF.